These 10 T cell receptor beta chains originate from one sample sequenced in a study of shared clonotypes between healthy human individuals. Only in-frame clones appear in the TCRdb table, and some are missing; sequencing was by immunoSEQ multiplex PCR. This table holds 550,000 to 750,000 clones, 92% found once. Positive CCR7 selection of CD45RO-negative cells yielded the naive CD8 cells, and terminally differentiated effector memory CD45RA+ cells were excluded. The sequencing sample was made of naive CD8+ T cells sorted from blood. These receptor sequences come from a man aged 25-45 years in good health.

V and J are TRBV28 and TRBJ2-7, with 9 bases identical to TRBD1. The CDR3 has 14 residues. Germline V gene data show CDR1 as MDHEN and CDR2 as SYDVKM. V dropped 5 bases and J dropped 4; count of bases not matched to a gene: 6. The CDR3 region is CASSPRQGVYEQYF. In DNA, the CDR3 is TGTGCCAGCAGTCCCAGACAGGGGGTGTACGAGCAGTACTTC.

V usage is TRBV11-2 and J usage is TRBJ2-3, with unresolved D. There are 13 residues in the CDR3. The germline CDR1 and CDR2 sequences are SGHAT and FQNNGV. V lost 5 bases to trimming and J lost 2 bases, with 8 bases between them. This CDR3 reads CASSAEVTDTQYF. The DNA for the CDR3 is TGTGCCAGCAGCGCGGAAGTCACAGATACGCAGTATTTT.

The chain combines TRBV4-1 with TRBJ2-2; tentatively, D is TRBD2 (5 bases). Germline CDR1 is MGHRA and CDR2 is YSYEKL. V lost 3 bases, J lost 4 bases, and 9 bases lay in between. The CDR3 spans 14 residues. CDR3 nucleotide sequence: TGCGCCAGCAGCCAGAGGCGGGCCACCGGGGAGCTGTTTTTT. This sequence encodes CASSQRRATGELFF.

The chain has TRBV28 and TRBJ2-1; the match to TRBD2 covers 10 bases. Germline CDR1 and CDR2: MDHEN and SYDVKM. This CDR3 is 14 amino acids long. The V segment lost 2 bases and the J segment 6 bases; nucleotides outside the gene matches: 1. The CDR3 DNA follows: TGTGCCAGCAGTTTAAGCGGGAGGGGCAATGAGCAGTTCTTC. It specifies CASSLSGRGNEQFF.

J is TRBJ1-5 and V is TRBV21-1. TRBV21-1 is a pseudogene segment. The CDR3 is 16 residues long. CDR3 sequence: CASSKPGRPNNQPQHF. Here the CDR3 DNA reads TGTGCCAGCAGCAAACCAGGGAGGCCCAACAATCAGCCCCAGCATTTT.

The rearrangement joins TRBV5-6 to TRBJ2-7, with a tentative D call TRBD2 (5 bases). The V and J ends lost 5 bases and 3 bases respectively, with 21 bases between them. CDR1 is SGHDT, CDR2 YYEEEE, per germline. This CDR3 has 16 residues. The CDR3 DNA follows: TGTGCCAGCAGTAAATTGGGAGAGCGGAGCTACTACGAGCAGTACTTC. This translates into CASSKLGERSYYEQYF.

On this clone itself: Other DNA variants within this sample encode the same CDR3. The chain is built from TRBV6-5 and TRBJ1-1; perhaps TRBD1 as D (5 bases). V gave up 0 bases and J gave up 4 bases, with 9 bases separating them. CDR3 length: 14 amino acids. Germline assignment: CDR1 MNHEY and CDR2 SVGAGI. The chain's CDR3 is CASSYSLGGTEAFF. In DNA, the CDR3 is TGTGCCAGCAGTTACTCGTTGGGGGGCACTGAAGCTTTCTTT.

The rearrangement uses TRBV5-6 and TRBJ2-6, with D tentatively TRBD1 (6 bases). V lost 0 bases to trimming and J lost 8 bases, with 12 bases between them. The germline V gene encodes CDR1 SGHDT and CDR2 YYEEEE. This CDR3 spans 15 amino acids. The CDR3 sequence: CASSLEMDSPNVLTF. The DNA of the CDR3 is TGTGCCAGCAGCTTGGAAATGGACAGTCCCAACGTCCTGACTTTC. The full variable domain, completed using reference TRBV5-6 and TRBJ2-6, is DAGVTQSPTHLIKTRGQQVTLRCSPKSGHDTVSWYQQALGQGPQFIFQYYEEEERQRGNFPDRFSGHQFPNYSSELNVNALLLGDSALYLCASSLEMDSPNVLTFGAGSRLTVL.

DNA of the CDR3: TGTGCCATCAGACAGGGAGGTGAAAAACTGTTTTTT. This gives the protein CAIRQGGEKLFF. The V and J genes are TRBV2 and TRBJ1-4; TRBD1 matches 7 bases. V was pared by 10 bases and J by 7 bases, with 6 bases of the junction left unmatched. The CDR3 spans 12 residues. Germline-derived CDR1 and CDR2 are SNHLY and FYNNEI.

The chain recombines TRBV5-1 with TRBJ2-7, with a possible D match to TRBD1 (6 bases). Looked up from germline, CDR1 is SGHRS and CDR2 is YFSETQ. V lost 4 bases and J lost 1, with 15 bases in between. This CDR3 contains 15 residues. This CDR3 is CASSPLGTLSYEQYF. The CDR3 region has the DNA TGCGCCAGCAGCCCACTCGGGACATTATCCTACGAGCAGTACTTC.